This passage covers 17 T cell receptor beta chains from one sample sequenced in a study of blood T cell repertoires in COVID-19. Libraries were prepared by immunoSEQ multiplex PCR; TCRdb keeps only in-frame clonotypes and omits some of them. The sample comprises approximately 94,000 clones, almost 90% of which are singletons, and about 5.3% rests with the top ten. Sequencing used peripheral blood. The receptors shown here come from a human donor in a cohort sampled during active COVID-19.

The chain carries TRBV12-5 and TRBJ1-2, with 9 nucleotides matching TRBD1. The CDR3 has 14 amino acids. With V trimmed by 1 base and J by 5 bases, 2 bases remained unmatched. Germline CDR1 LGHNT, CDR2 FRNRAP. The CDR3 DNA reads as TGTGCTAGTGGTTTGGAGGGGACAGGGTATGGCTACACCTTC. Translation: CASGLEGTGYGYTF.

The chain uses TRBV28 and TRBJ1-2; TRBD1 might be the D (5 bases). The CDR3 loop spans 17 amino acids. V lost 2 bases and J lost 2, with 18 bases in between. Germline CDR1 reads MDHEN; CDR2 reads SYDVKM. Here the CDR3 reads CASSLDSAFRTNYGYTF. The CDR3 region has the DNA TGTGCCAGCAGTTTAGACTCCGCTTTTCGGACAAACTATGGCTACACCTTC.

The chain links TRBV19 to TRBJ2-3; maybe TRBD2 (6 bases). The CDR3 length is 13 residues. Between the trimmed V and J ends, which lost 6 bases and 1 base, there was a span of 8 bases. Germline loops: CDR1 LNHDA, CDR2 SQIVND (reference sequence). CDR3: CASSREGTDTQYF. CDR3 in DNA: TGTGCCAGTAGCAGGGAGGGCACAGATACGCAGTATTTT.

The CDR3 region has the DNA TGTGCCAGTAGGGCTTCGGGGGGGACTAGAGAGACCCAGTACTTC. Translating gives CASRASGGTRETQYF. V gene TRBV19 combines with J gene TRBJ2-5; 8 bases align to TRBD2. V shed 6 bases, J shed 4 bases, and the junction held 10 bases outside the gene matches. CDR3 length: 15 amino acids. The germline V gene has CDR1 LNHDA and CDR2 SQIVND (reference sequence).

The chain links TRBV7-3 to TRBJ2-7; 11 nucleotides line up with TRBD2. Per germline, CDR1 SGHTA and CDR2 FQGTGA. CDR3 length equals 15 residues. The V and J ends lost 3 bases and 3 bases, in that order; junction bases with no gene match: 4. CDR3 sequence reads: CASSFLAGGIYEQYF. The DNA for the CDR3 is TGTGCCAGCAGCTTCCTAGCGGGAGGAATCTACGAGCAGTACTTC.

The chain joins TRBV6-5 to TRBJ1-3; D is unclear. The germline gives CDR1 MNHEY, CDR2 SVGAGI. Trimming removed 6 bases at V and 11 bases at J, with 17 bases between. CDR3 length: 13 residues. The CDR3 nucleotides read TGTGCCAGCAGGGGTAGGGAGGCCATCGCCATATATTTT. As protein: CASRGREAIAIYF.

CDR3 loop: CASSRDITDTQYF. In DNA form, the CDR3 reads TGTGCCAGCTCCCGGGATATCACAGATACGCAGTATTTT. V and J are TRBV6-5 and TRBJ2-3; a weak D match, TRBD2 (5 bases). Germline V gene data show CDR1 as MNHEY and CDR2 as SVGAGI. Trimming took 8 bases from V and 2 from J, leaving 11 bases between them. The CDR3 spans 13 residues.

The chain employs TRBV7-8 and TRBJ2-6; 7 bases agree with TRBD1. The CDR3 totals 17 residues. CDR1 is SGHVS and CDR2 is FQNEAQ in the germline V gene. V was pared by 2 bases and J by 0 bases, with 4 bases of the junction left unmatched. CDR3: CASSLRAGGSGANVLTF. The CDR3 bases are TGTGCCAGCAGCTTAAGGGCAGGGGGCTCTGGGGCCAACGTCCTGACTTTC.

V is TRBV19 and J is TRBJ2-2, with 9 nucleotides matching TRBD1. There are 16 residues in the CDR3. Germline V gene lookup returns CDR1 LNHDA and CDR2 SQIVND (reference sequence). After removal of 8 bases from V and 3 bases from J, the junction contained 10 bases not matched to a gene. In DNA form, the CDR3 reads TGTGCCAGTGGCCGAACAGGGGGCCCCTACACCGGGGAGCTGTTTTTT. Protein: CASGRTGGPYTGELFF.

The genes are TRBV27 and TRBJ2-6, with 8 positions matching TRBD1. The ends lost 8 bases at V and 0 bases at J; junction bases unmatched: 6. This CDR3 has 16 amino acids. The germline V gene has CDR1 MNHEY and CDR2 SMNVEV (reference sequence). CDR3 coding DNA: TGTGCCAGCTGGCCCGACAGGGGCTCTGGGGCCAACGTCCTGACTTTC. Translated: CASWPDRGSGANVLTF.

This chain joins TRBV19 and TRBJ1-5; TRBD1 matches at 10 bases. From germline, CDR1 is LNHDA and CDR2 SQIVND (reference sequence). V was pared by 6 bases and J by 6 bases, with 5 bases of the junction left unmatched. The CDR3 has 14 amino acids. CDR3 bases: TGTGCCAGTAGCACCGACAGGGGGCTTCAGCCCCAGCATTTT. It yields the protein CASSTDRGLQPQHF.

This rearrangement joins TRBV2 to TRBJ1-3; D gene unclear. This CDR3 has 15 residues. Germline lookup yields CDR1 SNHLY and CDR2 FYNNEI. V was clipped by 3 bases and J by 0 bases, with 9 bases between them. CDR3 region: CASSERQTSGNTIYF. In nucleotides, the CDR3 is TGTGCCAGCAGTGAGAGGCAGACCTCTGGAAACACCATATATTTT.

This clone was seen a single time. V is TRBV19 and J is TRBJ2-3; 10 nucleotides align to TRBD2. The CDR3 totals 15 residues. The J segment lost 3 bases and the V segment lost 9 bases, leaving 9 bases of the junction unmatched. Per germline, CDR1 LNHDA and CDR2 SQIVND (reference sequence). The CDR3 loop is CASRSGRAFTDTQYF. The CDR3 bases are TGTGCCAGCCGGAGCGGGAGGGCCTTTACAGATACGCAGTATTTT.

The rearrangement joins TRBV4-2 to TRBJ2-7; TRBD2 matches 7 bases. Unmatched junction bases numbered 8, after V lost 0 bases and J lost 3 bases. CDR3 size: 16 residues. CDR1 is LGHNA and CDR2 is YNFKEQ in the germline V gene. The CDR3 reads CASSQDEGREFYEQYF. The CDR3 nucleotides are TGTGCCAGCAGCCAAGATGAAGGGCGGGAGTTCTACGAGCAGTACTTC.

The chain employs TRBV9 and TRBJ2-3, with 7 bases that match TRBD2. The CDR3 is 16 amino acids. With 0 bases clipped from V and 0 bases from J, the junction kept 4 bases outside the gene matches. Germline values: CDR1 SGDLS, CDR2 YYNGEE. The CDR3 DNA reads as TGTGCCAGCAGCGTAGAAGCGGGAACTAGCACAGATACGCAGTATTTT. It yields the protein CASSVEAGTSTDTQYF.

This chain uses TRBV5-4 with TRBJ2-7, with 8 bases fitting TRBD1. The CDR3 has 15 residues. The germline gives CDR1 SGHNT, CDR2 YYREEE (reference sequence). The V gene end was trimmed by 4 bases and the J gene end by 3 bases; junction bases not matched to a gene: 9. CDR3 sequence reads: CASSPRTGQYYEQYF. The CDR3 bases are TGTGCCAGCAGCCCTCGGACAGGGCAATACTACGAGCAGTACTTC.

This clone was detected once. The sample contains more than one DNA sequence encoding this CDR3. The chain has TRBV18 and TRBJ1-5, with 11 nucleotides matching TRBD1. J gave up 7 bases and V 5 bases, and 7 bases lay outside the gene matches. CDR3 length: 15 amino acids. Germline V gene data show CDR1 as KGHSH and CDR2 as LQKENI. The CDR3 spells CASSSGQGEGQPQHF. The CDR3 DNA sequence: TGTGCCAGCTCATCGGGACAGGGGGAGGGGCAGCCCCAGCATTTT.